Listed below are T cell receptor beta chains from one sample, sequenced in a study of blood T cell repertoires in COVID-19. The table came from immunoSEQ multiplex PCR; TCRdb's copy has only in-frame clones and leaves some out. The sample lists roughly 330,000 clones, nearly 90% occurring once. Source material: PBMCs or T cells enriched from blood (not recorded which). These receptors came from a young woman who had recovered from COVID-19. CDR3s include the opening cysteine and the closing phenylalanine or tryptophan. D genes are given only for firm matches. Size values are once, few and many counts, or a class for expanded clones, and some rows have none.

abundance: few; v_gene: TRBV27; len: 13; j_gene: TRBJ1-6; d_gene: TRBD1; CDR3nt: TGTGCCAGCAGGGATAGACAGGGTTCACCCCTCCACTTT; CDR3aa: CASRDRQGSPLHF
abundance: few; v_gene: TRBV7-8; len: 13; j_gene: TRBJ2-2; d_gene: .; CDR3nt: TGTGCCAGCAGCTTGGAGTACACCGGGGAGCTGTTTTTT; CDR3aa: CASSLEYTGELFF
abundance: .; v_gene: TRBV19; len: 18; j_gene: TRBJ1-5; d_gene: TRBD1; CDR3nt: TGTGCCAGTAGTCCGTGGGACAGCCTCCCAGTGGGCAATCAGCCCCAGCATTTT; CDR3aa: CASSPWDSLPVGNQPQHF
abundance: .; v_gene: TRBV2; len: 14; j_gene: TRBJ2-7; d_gene: TRBD1; CDR3nt: TGTGCCACCACCTATGGACAGGAATACTACGAGCAGTACTTC; CDR3aa: CATTYGQEYYEQYF
abundance: .; v_gene: TRBV9; len: 15; j_gene: TRBJ1-3; d_gene: .; CDR3nt: TGTGCCAGCAGCGTAGCTCCGGGGGGCGGAAACACCATATATTTT; CDR3aa: CASSVAPGGGNTIYF
abundance: .; v_gene: TRBV3-1/TRBV3-2; len: 15; j_gene: TRBJ2-5; d_gene: .; CDR3nt: TGTGCCAGCAGCCAAGACAGGGCGGGATGGGAGACCCAGTACTTC; CDR3aa: CASSQDRAGWETQYF
abundance: .; v_gene: TRBV7-9; len: 15; j_gene: TRBJ1-2; d_gene: .; CDR3nt: TGTGCCAGCAGCGATGGCACAATAAACCGGCGGGGCTACACCTTC; CDR3aa: CASSDGTINRRGYTF
abundance: .; v_gene: TRBV3-1/TRBV3-2; len: 17; j_gene: TRBJ1-1; d_gene: TRBD1; CDR3nt: TGTGCCAGCACTCAGGGGGCAGGGGGCGCCCCGATCACTGAAGCTTTCTTT; CDR3aa: CASTQGAGGAPITEAFF
abundance: once; v_gene: TRBV14; len: 13; j_gene: TRBJ1-6; d_gene: .; CDR3nt: TGTGCCAGCAGCCTAGACCGGACTACACCCCTCCACTTT; CDR3aa: CASSLDRTTPLHF
abundance: .; v_gene: TRBV3-1/TRBV3-2; len: 13; j_gene: TRBJ1-1; d_gene: TRBD1; CDR3nt: TGTGCCAGCAGCCCGTCCGACAGGGCTGAAGCTTTCTTT; CDR3aa: CASSPSDRAEAFF